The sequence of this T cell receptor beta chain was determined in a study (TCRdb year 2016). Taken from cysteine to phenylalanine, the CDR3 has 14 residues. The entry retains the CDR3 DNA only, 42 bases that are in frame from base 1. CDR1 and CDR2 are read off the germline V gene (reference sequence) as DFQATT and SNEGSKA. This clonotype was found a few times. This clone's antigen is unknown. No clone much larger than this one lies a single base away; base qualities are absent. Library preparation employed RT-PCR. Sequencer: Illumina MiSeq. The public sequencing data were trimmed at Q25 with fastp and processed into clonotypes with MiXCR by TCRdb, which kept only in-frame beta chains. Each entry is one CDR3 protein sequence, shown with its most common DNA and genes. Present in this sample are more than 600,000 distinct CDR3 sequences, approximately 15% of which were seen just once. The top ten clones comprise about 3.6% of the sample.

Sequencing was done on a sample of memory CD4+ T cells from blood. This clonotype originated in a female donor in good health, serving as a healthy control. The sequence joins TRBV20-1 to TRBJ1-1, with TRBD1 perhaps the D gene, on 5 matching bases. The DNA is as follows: TGCATCAATCAACCCGGGGGACTGAACACTGAAGCTTTCTTT. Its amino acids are CINQPGGLNTEAFF.